A single sample gave rise to the 32 T cell receptor beta chains below, sequenced in a study of blood T cell repertoires in COVID-19. Here immunoSEQ multiplex PCR was the method, and the copy in TCRdb shows in-frame clones only, minus some. The sample lists under 50,000 clones; more than 85% were seen once. Sequencing was done on a sample of peripheral blood. The receptors shown here come from a man between 60 and 75 years old with COVID-19, enrolled during active disease.

The J gene is TRBJ2-4, the V gene TRBV24-1; 10 bases match TRBD1. With 3 bases clipped from V and 0 bases from J, the junction kept 4 bases outside the gene matches. The CDR3 sequence is 17 residues long. Per the germline V gene, CDR1 is KGHDR and CDR2 is SFDVKD. Here the CDR3 DNA reads TGTGCCACCAGTGATCCCCGGGACAGGGGAGCCAAAAACATTCAGTACTTC. It is translated as CATSDPRDRGAKNIQYF.

The chain employs TRBV9 and TRBJ2-1, with 14 positions matching TRBD2. Per the germline V gene, CDR1 is SGDLS and CDR2 is YYNGEE. V dropped 0 bases and J dropped 7; count of bases not matched to a gene: 9. This CDR3 is built from 18 residues. This chain's CDR3 is CASSVANKGTSGRNEQFF. As DNA, the CDR3 is TGTGCCAGCAGCGTAGCAAATAAAGGGACTAGCGGGAGAAATGAGCAGTTCTTC.

V usage is TRBV28 and J usage is TRBJ1-2; D may be TRBD1 (5 bases). The V and J ends lost 2 bases and 5 bases respectively, with 9 bases between them. The CDR3 contains 13 residues. Germline lookup yields CDR1 MDHEN and CDR2 SYDVKM. As DNA, the CDR3 is TGTGCCAGCAGTTTAGCCAGGGCTTATGGCTACACCTTC. Encoded protein: CASSLARAYGYTF.

The rearrangement joins TRBV27 to TRBJ1-4; D is ambiguous. The CDR3 is 15 residues long. V was trimmed by 2 bases and J by 3 bases, leaving 10 bases between them. Per the germline V gene, CDR1 is MNHEY and CDR2 is SMNVEV (reference sequence). The CDR3 DNA is TGTGCCAGCAGTTTAAGGAGGGCCCCTAATGAAAAACTGTTTTTT. This translates into CASSLRRAPNEKLFF.

This clone was seen once. The chain uses TRBV7-9 and TRBJ1-2; D gene uncertain. The CDR3 consists of 11 residues. The V gene's germline CDR1 is SEHNR and CDR2 FQNEAQ (reference sequence). V was shortened by 5 bases and J by 7 bases, with 8 bases between the two germline ends. The CDR3 DNA reads as TGTGCCAGCAGCGCGAGCGTTGGCTACACCTTC. Its translation is CASSASVGYTF.

The rearrangement links TRBV4-1 to TRBJ1-2; D is undetermined. CDR1 is MGHRA and CDR2 is YSYEKL in the germline V gene. The ends were cut back, 4 bases at V and 4 bases at J, with 7 bases in the middle. The CDR3 spans 12 residues. The CDR3 loop is CASSRTSYGYTF. The DNA of the CDR3 is TGCGCCAGCAGCCGAACAAGCTATGGCTACACCTTC.

The chain is built from TRBV11-2 and TRBJ2-7, with 9 bases fitting TRBD1. The CDR3 spans 15 residues. Trimming removed 4 bases from V and 1 base from J; junction bases left unmatched: 5. Germline-derived CDR1 and CDR2 are SGHAT and FQNNGV. The DNA of the CDR3 is TGTGCCAGCAGCTCGGGACAGGGTTATTCCTACGAGCAGTACTTC. Translation: CASSSGQGYSYEQYF.

The chain has TRBV10-3 and TRBJ1-3; 7 bases agree with TRBD1. V gave up 6 bases and J gave up 4 bases; unmatched junction bases: 3. The CDR3 loop spans 13 amino acids. The germline V gene has CDR1 ENHRY and CDR2 SYGVKD. The CDR3 protein is CAISSGQGNTIYF. The CDR3 DNA reads TGTGCCATCAGCTCGGGACAGGGAAACACCATATATTTT.

The CDR3 DNA is TGTGCCAGTAGTACCTCCGGCGGCTACGAGCAGTACTTC. Translated: CASSTSGGYEQYF. The chain recombines TRBV19 with TRBJ2-7, with unresolved D. CDR1 and CDR2 (germline): LNHDA, SQIVND (reference sequence). There are 13 residues in the CDR3. The V gene lost 4 bases and the J gene lost 3 bases, with 10 bases spanning the gap.

This chain uses TRBV20-1 with TRBJ2-3; D gene ambiguous. This CDR3 has 13 amino acids. Germline V lookup: CDR1 DFQATT, CDR2 SNEGSKA (reference sequence). V lost 3 bases to trimming and J lost 0 bases, with 7 bases between them. The CDR3 DNA follows: TGCAGTGCTAGTCAGGCTAGCACAGATACGCAGTATTTT. It encodes CSASQASTDTQYF.

This sequence joins TRBV3-1 (or the pseudogene TRBV3-2) and TRBJ2-5; D gene uncertain. This CDR3 region has 16 residues. The V gene's germline CDR1 is LGHDT and CDR2 YNNKEL (reference sequence). The V and J ends lost 1 base and 1 base respectively, with 13 bases between them. The CDR3 loop is CASSQGATTVQETQYF. DNA for the CDR3: TGTGCCAGCAGCCAAGGAGCTACCACCGTCCAAGAGACCCAGTACTTC.

This chain uses TRBV10-1 with TRBJ2-4, with TRBD1 matching 7 bases. Unmatched junction bases numbered 5, after V lost 0 bases and J lost 6 bases. In germline, CDR1 is WNHNN, CDR2 SYGVQD (reference sequence). The CDR3 runs 15 residues. CDR3 sequence: CASSESRGGINIQYF. CDR3 bases: TGCGCCAGCAGTGAGTCGAGAGGGGGCATAAACATTCAGTACTTC.

The chain couples TRBV12-3 or TRBV12-4 to TRBJ2-7; D is unclear. This CDR3 has 12 residues. Deletions cut 2 bases from V and 9 bases from J, with 11 bases between. CDR3 sequence (DNA): TGTGCCAGCAGTTTAAGCCTCTTAAGGCAGTACTTC. Residues: CASSLSLLRQYF.

A few counts support this clone. The gene calls are TRBV11-3 and TRBJ2-2; 8 bases align to TRBD2. With 1 base clipped from V and 8 bases from J, the junction kept 3 bases outside the gene matches. The CDR3 is 14 residues long. The germline CDR1 and CDR2 sequences are SGHNT and YENEEA. The DNA for the CDR3 is TGTGCCAGCAGCTTAGCGGGAGGGCAAGGGGAGCTGTTTTTT. It codes for CASSLAGGQGELFF.

The chain employs TRBV24-1 and TRBJ2-3; 11 nucleotides align to TRBD1. The CDR3 consists of 18 residues. V shed 3 bases, J shed 1 base, and the junction held 8 bases outside the gene matches. CDR1 and CDR2 from the germline V gene are KGHDR and SFDVKD. The CDR3 nucleotides read TGTGCCACCAGTGATAATGCCCCGGGACAGGGGGGCACAGATACGCAGTATTTT. Protein: CATSDNAPGQGGTDTQYF.

The sample holds a few counts of this clone. The chain is built from TRBV6-1 and TRBJ2-7, with TRBD1 identical over 8 bases. Per germline, CDR1 MNHNS and CDR2 SASEGT. Trimming cost V 2 bases and J 7 bases; bases outside gene matches: 10. The CDR3 contains 15 residues. DNA for the CDR3: TGTGCCAGCAGTGAACCCGGACAGGGTCGAAGTGAGCAGTACTTC. It specifies CASSEPGQGRSEQYF.

The count of this clone is one. The V call is TRBV29-1, the J call TRBJ1-2; TRBD1 is a possible D gene (5 bases). The CDR3 spans 14 residues. Trimming pared 4 bases from V and 4 bases from J, leaving 16 bases between. Per germline, CDR1 SQVTM and CDR2 ANQGSEA. The CDR3 loop reads CSVVDPPGPYGYTF. CDR3 DNA sequence: TGCAGCGTTGTGGACCCTCCAGGGCCCTATGGCTACACCTTC.

The chain is built from TRBV7-2 and TRBJ2-1, with D perhaps matching TRBD2 (6 bases). Trimming left V 3 bases short and J 6 bases short, with 15 bases between. CDR3 length: 15 amino acids. Germline assignment: CDR1 SGHTA and CDR2 FQGNSA. CDR3 in amino acids: CASSFRGWGVNEQFF. As DNA, the CDR3 is TGTGCCAGCAGCTTTAGGGGTTGGGGGGTCAATGAGCAGTTCTTC.

This clone showed up just a few times. The chain links TRBV5-6 to TRBJ1-3, with TRBD1 identical over 7 bases. The CDR3 extends over 16 amino acids. Trimming cost V 7 bases and J 1 base; bases outside gene matches: 11. Germline-derived CDR1 and CDR2 are SGHDT and YYEEEE. CDR3 region: CASGLGQFFSGNTIYF. In DNA form, the CDR3 reads TGTGCCAGCGGTCTGGGACAGTTCTTTTCTGGAAACACCATATATTTT.

J is TRBJ2-7 and V is TRBV19; TRBD1 might be the D (5 bases). The CDR3 has 14 residues. The V gene's germline CDR1 is LNHDA and CDR2 SQIVND (reference sequence). V was shortened by 6 bases and J by 9 bases, with 21 bases between the two germline ends. CDR3 sequence: CASRMDTASKGQYF. Here the CDR3 DNA reads TGTGCCAGTAGGATGGACACGGCCTCGAAGGGGCAGTACTTC.

The V gene is TRBV28, the J gene TRBJ1-4; D not certain. V dropped 4 bases and J dropped 5 bases, with 2 bases sitting between them. Germline CDR1 is MDHEN and CDR2 is SYDVKM. CDR3 length: 11 residues. The CDR3 DNA follows: TGTGCCAGCAGTTCGAATGAAAAACTGTTTTTT. As protein: CASSSNEKLFF.

V usage is TRBV11-2 and J usage is TRBJ1-1; the D gene is possibly TRBD1 (6 bases). The length of the CDR3 is 14 residues. Per germline, CDR1 SGHAT and CDR2 FQNNGV. The ends were cut back, 2 bases at V and 4 bases at J, with 11 bases in the middle. CDR3 in DNA: TGTGCCAGCAGCTTACCAGGGGCCGTCACTGAAGCTTTCTTT. Its translation: CASSLPGAVTEAFF.

The chain links TRBV14 to TRBJ2-1; the match to TRBD2 covers 10 bases. Looked up from germline, CDR1 is SGHDN and CDR2 is FVKESK. This CDR3 is built from 15 residues. The junction had 6 bases not matched to a gene; V was cut back by 1 base and J by 9 bases. CDR3 bases: TGTGCCAGCAGCCAAGCCCAGACTAGCGGGCGTGAGCAGTTCTTC. It is translated as CASSQAQTSGREQFF.

The chain joins TRBV7-2 to TRBJ1-1; D is unclear. V was pared by 5 bases and J by 11 bases, with 21 bases between. The CDR3 contains 14 residues. Per germline, CDR1 SGHTA and CDR2 FQGNSA. The CDR3 sequence is CASSRRSSRVLAFF. The DNA for the CDR3 is TGTGCCAGCAGCCGTAGGTCGTCCCGGGTTCTGGCTTTCTTT. Using reference TRBV7-2 and TRBJ1-1 for the parts outside the CDR3, the full variable domain is GAGVSQSPSNKVTEKGKDVELRCDPISGHTALYWYRQSLGQGLEFLIYFQGNSAPDKSGLPSDRFSAERTGGSVSTLTIQRTQQEDSAVYLCASSRRSSRVLAFFGQGTRLTVV.

The chain employs TRBV12-3 or TRBV12-4 and TRBJ2-7, with D possibly matching TRBD1 (6 bases). The CDR3 contains 11 residues. Trimming pared 6 bases from V and 4 bases from J, leaving 7 bases between. CDR3 bases: TGTGCCAGCAGCAGGGGTTACGAGCAGTACTTC. Protein: CASSRGYEQYF.

The CDR3 loop is CASSPPVTGGKYEQYF. The CDR3 nucleotides are TGTGCCAGCTCACCCCCAGTGACAGGGGGCAAGTACGAGCAGTACTTC. This chain uses TRBV18 with TRBJ2-7; 10 bases fit TRBD1. Trimming cost V 3 bases and J 4 bases; bases outside gene matches: 9. This CDR3 has 16 amino acids. Germline CDR1 is KGHSH and CDR2 is LQKENI.

The genes are TRBV7-2 and TRBJ1-2; D unresolved. Looked up from germline, CDR1 is SGHTA and CDR2 is FQGNSA. V was clipped by 5 bases and J by 1 base, with 8 bases between them. This CDR3 is 13 amino acids long. The CDR3 sequence is CASSSYSNYGYTF. The CDR3 DNA reads as TGTGCCAGCAGCAGTTACAGTAACTATGGCTACACCTTC.

DNA for the CDR3: TGTGCCAGCAGCAGAAATATGGGGGGCTCCTACGAGCAGTACTTC. It codes for CASSRNMGGSYEQYF. V usage is TRBV6-5 and J usage is TRBJ2-7; possible D gene TRBD2, 6 bases. The germline gives CDR1 MNHEY, CDR2 SVGAGI. Trimming cost V 6 bases and J 0 bases, with 15 bases left between them. The CDR3 is 15 residues long.

CDR3 in amino acids: CASSFDYSSNQPQHF. The CDR3 DNA reads as TGTGCCAGCAGCTTCGACTACTCTAGCAATCAGCCCCAGCATTTT. The gene calls are TRBV7-2 and TRBJ1-5, with D hard to call. This CDR3 spans 15 amino acids. Germline V gives CDR1 SGHTA, CDR2 FQGNSA. The V end lost 3 bases, the J end lost 0 bases, and 9 bases lay between the germline ends.

The chain carries TRBV5-1 and TRBJ1-1; 9 bases fit TRBD1. CDR1 and CDR2 from the germline V gene are SGHRS and YFSETQ. The CDR3 has 14 residues. J gave up 7 bases and V 4 bases, and 8 bases lay outside the gene matches. CDR3 coding DNA: TGCGCCAGCAGCCGGGGACAGGGAATCGGTGAAGCTTTCTTT. Residues: CASSRGQGIGEAFF.

The V and J genes are TRBV19 and TRBJ1-1; 7 bases line up with TRBD1. This CDR3 has 16 amino acids. In germline, CDR1 is LNHDA, CDR2 SQIVND (reference sequence). V trimming: 6 bases; J trimming: 1 base; junction bases outside the gene matches: 11. The CDR3 loop reads CASSPARDSKNTEAFF. DNA for the CDR3: TGTGCCAGTAGCCCCGCCCGGGACAGCAAGAACACTGAAGCTTTCTTT.

The V and J genes are TRBV10-1 and TRBJ1-2; D ambiguous. CDR1 WNHNN and CDR2 SYGVQD come from the germline V gene (reference sequence). V gave up 3 bases and J gave up 7 bases, with 6 bases separating them. The CDR3 is made up of 11 amino acids. CDR3 sequence (DNA): TGCGCCAGCAGTGAATCTCCTGGCTACACCTTC. Translated: CASSESPGYTF.